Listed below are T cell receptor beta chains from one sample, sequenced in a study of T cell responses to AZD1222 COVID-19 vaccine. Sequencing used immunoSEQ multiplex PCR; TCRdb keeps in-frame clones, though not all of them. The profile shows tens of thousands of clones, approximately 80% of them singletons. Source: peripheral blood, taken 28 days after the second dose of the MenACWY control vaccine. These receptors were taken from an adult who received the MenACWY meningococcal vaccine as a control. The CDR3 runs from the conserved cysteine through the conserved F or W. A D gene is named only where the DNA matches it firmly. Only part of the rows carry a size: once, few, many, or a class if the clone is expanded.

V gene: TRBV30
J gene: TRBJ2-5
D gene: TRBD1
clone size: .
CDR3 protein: CAWDRGTLSKETQYF
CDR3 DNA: TGTGCCTGGGACAGGGGTACACTTTCAAAAGAGACCCAGTACTTC

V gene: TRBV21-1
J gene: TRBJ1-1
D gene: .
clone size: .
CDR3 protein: CARPTPGTEAFF
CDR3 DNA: TGTGCCAGACCGACCCCAGGCACTGAAGCTTTCTTT

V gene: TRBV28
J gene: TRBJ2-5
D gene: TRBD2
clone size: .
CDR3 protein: CASSPRGSGGQETQYF
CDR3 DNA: TGTGCCAGCAGTCCCCGGGGTAGCGGGGGCCAAGAGACCCAGTACTTC

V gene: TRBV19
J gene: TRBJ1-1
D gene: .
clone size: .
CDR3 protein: CASSVGTDTEAFF
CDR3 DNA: TGTGCCAGTAGTGTCGGGACTGACACTGAAGCTTTCTTT

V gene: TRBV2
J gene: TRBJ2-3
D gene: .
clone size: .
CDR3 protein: CASTTQGMSTDTQYF
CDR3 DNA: TGTGCCAGCACTACTCAGGGAATGAGCACAGATACGCAGTATTTT

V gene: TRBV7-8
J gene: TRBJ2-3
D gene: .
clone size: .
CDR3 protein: CASSLDLADTQYF
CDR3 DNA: TGTGCCAGCAGCTTAGATTTGGCAGATACGCAGTATTTT

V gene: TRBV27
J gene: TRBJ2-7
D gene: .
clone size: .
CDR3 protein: CASSLKLGGYEQYF
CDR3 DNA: TGTGCCAGCAGTTTAAAGCTGGGGGGCTACGAGCAGTACTTC

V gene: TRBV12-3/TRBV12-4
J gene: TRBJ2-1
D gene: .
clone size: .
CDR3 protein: CASSPGTYNEQFF
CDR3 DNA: TGTGCCAGCAGTCCCGGGACCTACAATGAGCAGTTCTTC

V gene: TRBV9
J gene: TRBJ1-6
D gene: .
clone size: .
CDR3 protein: CASSVEGSYNSPLHF
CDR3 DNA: TGTGCCAGCAGCGTAGAGGGCTCCTATAATTCACCCCTCCACTTT

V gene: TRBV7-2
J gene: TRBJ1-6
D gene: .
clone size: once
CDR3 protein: CASSPDGNSPLHF
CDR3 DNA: TGTGCCAGCAGCCCGGACGGTAATTCACCCCTCCACTTT

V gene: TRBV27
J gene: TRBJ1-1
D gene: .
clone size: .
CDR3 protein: CASSSDKNTEAFF
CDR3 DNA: TGTGCCAGCAGCAGTGACAAGAACACTGAAGCTTTCTTT

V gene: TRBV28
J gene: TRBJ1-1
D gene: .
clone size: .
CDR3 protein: CASSPQRTEAFF
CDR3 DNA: TGTGCCAGCAGTCCTCAGCGCACTGAAGCTTTCTTT

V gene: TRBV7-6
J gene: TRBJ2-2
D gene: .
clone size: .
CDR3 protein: CASSLVGFQGGSTGELFF
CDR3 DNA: TGTGCCAGCAGCTTAGTGGGGTTCCAGGGGGGATCCACCGGGGAGCTGTTTTTT

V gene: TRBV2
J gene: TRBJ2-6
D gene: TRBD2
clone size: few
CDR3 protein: CASRAFVGLASPGANVLTF
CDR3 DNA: TGTGCCAGCAGAGCGTTCGTGGGACTAGCATCGCCCGGGGCCAACGTCCTGACTTTC

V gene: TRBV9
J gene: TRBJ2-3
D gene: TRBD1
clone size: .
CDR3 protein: CASSVEGQGVHTQYF
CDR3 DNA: TGTGCCAGCAGCGTAGAGGGACAGGGGGTCCATACGCAGTATTTT

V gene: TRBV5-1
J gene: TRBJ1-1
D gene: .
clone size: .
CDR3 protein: CASSLLADTEAFF
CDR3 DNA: TGCGCCAGCAGCTTGTTGGCAGACACTGAAGCTTTCTTT

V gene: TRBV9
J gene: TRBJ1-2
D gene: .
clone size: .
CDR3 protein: CASSVDSSPNPFYGYTF
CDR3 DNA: TGTGCCAGCAGCGTGGACAGCTCTCCTAACCCCTTCTATGGCTACACCTTC

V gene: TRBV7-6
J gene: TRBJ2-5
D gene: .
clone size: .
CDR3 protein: CASSLGRARRSLETQYF
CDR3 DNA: TGTGCCAGCAGCTTAGGACGAGCACGGAGGAGCTTAGAGACCCAGTACTTC

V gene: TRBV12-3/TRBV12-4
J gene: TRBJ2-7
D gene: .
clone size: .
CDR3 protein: CASRPKGGYEQYF
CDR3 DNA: TGTGCCAGCAGGCCCAAGGGAGGTTACGAGCAGTACTTC

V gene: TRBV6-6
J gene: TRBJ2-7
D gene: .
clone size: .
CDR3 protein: CASIEDGEQYF
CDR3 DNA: TGTGCCAGCATTGAGGACGGGGAGCAGTACTTC

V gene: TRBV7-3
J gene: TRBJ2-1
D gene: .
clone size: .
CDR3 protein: CASSLTSSREQFF
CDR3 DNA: TGTGCCAGCAGCTTAACGTCAAGTAGGGAGCAGTTCTTC

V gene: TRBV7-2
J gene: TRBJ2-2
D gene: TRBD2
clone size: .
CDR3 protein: CASRPSPLAGGELFF
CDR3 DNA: TGTGCCAGCAGACCAAGTCCCCTAGCGGGGGGGGAGCTGTTTTTT

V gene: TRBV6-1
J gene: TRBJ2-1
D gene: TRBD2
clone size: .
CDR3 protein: CASSAASGGPPGEQFF
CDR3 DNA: TGTGCCAGCAGTGCTGCCAGCGGGGGCCCTCCAGGGGAGCAGTTCTTC

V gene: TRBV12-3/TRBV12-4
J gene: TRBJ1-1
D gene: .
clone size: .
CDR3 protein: CASSLIRSTEAFF
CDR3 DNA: TGTGCCAGCAGTTTGATCCGGAGTACTGAAGCTTTCTTT

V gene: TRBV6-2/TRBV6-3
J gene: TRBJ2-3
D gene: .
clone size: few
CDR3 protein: CASSFTGVDTQYF
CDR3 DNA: TGTGCCAGCAGTTTCACAGGTGTTGATACGCAGTATTTT

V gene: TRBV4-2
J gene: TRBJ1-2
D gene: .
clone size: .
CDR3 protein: CASSRLGQNYGYTF
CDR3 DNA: TGTGCCAGCAGCCGTCTTGGTCAGAACTATGGCTACACCTTC

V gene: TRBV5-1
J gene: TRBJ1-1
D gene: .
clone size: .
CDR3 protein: CASSSTPDGYTEAFF
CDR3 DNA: TGCGCCAGCAGCTCCACGCCAGACGGATACACTGAAGCTTTCTTT

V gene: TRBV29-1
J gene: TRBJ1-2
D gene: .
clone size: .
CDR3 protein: CSAAGTGNYGYTF
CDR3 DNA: TGCAGCGCAGCCGGGACCGGCAACTATGGCTACACCTTC

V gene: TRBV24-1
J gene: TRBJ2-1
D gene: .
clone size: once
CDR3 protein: CATSTTSGVEEQFF
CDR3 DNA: TGTGCCACCAGCACGACATCGGGGGTTGAGGAGCAGTTCTTC

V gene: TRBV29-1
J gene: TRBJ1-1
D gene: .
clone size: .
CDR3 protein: CSVAMREDTEAFF
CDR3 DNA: TGCAGCGTAGCCATGAGAGAGGACACTGAAGCTTTCTTT

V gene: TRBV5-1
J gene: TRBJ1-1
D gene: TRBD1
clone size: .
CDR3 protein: CASSSHGTGITEAFF
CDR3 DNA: TGCGCCAGCAGCTCCCACGGGACAGGTATAACTGAAGCTTTCTTT

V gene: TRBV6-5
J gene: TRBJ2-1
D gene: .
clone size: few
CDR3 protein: CASTAATSYNEQFF
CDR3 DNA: TGTGCCAGCACGGCGGCGACCTCCTACAATGAGCAGTTCTTC

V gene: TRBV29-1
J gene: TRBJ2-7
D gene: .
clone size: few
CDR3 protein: CSVIETTGPNLYEQYF
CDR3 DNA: TGCAGCGTTATCGAAACCACCGGGCCTAACCTCTACGAGCAGTACTTC

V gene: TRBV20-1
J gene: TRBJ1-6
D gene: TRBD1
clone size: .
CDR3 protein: CSASDPTGAPNSPLHF
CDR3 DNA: TGCAGTGCTAGTGATCCCACAGGGGCCCCGAATTCACCCCTCCACTTT

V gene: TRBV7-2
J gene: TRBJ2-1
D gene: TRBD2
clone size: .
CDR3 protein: CASSLAGGIYNEQFF
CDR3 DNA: TGTGCCAGCAGCTTAGCGGGGGGGATCTACAATGAGCAGTTCTTC

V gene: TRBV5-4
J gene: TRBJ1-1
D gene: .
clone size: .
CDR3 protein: CASSFGAMNTEAFF
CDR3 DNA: TGTGCCAGCAGCTTCGGGGCTATGAACACTGAAGCTTTCTTT

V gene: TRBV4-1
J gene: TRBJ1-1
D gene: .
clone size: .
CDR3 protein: CASNSPGNRAEAFF
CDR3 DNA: TGCGCCAGCAACTCCCCTGGGAATCGGGCTGAAGCTTTCTTT

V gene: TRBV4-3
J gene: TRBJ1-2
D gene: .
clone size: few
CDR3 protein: CASSQDVVGTVGYGYTF
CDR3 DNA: TGCGCCAGCAGCCAAGACGTGGTAGGAACAGTGGGCTATGGCTACACCTTC

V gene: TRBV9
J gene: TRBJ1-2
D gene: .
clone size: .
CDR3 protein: CASSGGGLYGYTF
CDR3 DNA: TGTGCCAGCAGCGGCGGCGGTCTCTATGGCTACACCTTC

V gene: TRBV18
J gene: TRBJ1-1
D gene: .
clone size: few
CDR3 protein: CASSPRPELGVPEAFF
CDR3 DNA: TGTGCCAGCTCACCTAGACCGGAACTGGGAGTCCCTGAAGCTTTCTTT

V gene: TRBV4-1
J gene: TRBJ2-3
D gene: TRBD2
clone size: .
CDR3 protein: CASSLGGTGTDTQYF
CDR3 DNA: TGCGCCAGCAGCTTGGGGGGGACTGGCACAGATACGCAGTATTTT